This note documents a single T cell receptor (beta chain) sequence. Its antigen is not identified. Donors had no recently reported acute infections or vaccinations and were HIV-negative. The sample belongs to a study of shared clonotypes between healthy human individuals. The overall study: Researchers assigned three CD4 naive, three CD4 memory, two CD8 naive and one CD8 memory plate to each donor. General study points: Clonotype sharing across several donors was observed for 4% to 6.5% of naive CD4 clonotypes. Estimated clonotype richness was generally higher in naive than memory subsets.

Sequencing used immunoSEQ multiplex PCR; TCRdb keeps in-frame clones, though not all of them. The table lists roughly 1,000,000 clones, approximately 78% of them singletons. Germline CDR1 and CDR2: SGHRS and YFSETQ. Trimming removed 2 bases from V and 6 bases from J, with 14 bases in between. The CDR3 runs 14 residues. The sequence was collected from a man younger than 35 in good health. Some clones in this sample may be carry-over from other donors' samples. The sample comprised memory CD4+ T cells from PBMCs. Noted subset: CD45RA-negative fraction. The chain uses TRBV5-1 and TRBJ1-1, with D possibly TRBD1 on 6 matching bases. The DNA for the CDR3 is TGCGCCAGCAGCTTTGGGGGCATAAGGGCTGAAGCTTTCTTT. The encoded protein is CASSFGGIRAEAFF.